A selection of T cell receptor beta chains follows, all from one sample in a study of T cell responses to AZD1222 COVID-19 vaccine. The data were produced by immunoSEQ multiplex PCR, yet TCRdb's version contains in-frame clones alone and is incomplete. The sample consists of tens of thousands of clones, 60% to 85% of them appearing once. Sequences were derived from peripheral blood, sampled 28 days after the second AZD1222 dose. These receptors were obtained from an adult who received the AZD1222 COVID-19 vaccine. Each CDR3 is given with its conserved first and last residue. A D gene is named only where the DNA matches it firmly.

>-|TRBJ1-2|TRBV3-1/TRBV3-2
CASSQAGYGYTF
>-|TRBJ1-2|TRBV18
CASSLRSRVGYTF
>-|TRBJ2-7|TRBV6-5
CASSYSSSSSYEQYF
>TRBD1|TRBJ1-5|TRBV7-9
CASSERQGAVQPQHF
>-|TRBJ2-6|TRBV7-2
CASSLQGLSGANVLTF
>TRBD2|TRBJ2-3|TRBV7-9
CASSSPGTLSGDATDTQYF
>-|TRBJ1-6|TRBV19
CASTQYFNSPLHF
>TRBD2|TRBJ2-7|TRBV19
CASSRQLAGVYYEQYF
>-|TRBJ1-2|TRBV18
CASSGRQAKTNYGYTF
>-|TRBJ2-7|TRBV11-3
CASSRIALSYEQYF
>-|TRBJ2-2|TRBV7-9
CASSLSAVDTGELFF
>-|TRBJ2-1|TRBV27
CASSLSQGNYNEQFF
>TRBD2|TRBJ2-3|TRBV24-1
CATSDSGTSGGAVTDTQYF
>TRBD1|TRBJ2-3|TRBV7-9
CASSLRGRGSTDTQYF
>-|TRBJ2-7|TRBV21-1
CATRGEGEQYF
>TRBD2|TRBJ2-5|TRBV7-3
CASSNSGSGETQYF
>-|TRBJ2-7|TRBV3-1/TRBV3-2
CASSPFLLYEQYF
>TRBD2|TRBJ2-3|TRBV6-5
CASSPLAGGPDTQYF
>-|TRBJ2-5|TRBV6-2/TRBV6-3
CASSYASALETQYF
>-|TRBJ1-4|TRBV28
CASSLTQLNEKLFF
>-|TRBJ1-4|TRBV4-3
CASSQEWRGPNEKLFF
>-|TRBJ2-5|TRBV9
CASSVVRRHFEGGGCEETQYF
>-|TRBJ2-1|TRBV6-2/TRBV6-3
CASSPGTIANNEQFF
>-|TRBJ1-2|TRBV11-2
CASNSGRSYGYTF
>TRBD2|TRBJ2-1|TRBV5-8
CASSLVLILAGDHEQFF
>TRBD1|TRBJ1-1|TRBV6-6
CASSRPSMDRASAEAFF
>-|TRBJ2-7|TRBV7-9
CASSLDYEQYF
>-|TRBJ1-2|TRBV28
CASSLSLIDRNPVYGYTF
>TRBD2|TRBJ2-1|TRBV18
CASSLRQRRGNEQFF
>TRBD1|TRBJ2-1|TRBV19
CASSTWDSSYNEQFF
>-|TRBJ2-5|TRBV3-1/TRBV3-2
CASSQEETQYF
>-|TRBJ1-6|TRBV7-2
CASSFGPEYNSPLHF
>-|TRBJ2-1|TRBV4-3
CASSQDHSTTGNEQFF
>TRBD1|TRBJ2-3|TRBV27
CASSPVTGGNRGDTQYF
>-|TRBJ2-7|TRBV28
CASTIPPYEQYF
>-|TRBJ2-7|TRBV3-1/TRBV3-2
CASSEGDEQYF
>-|TRBJ1-4|TRBV6-5
CASSLENNEKLFF
>-|TRBJ1-5|TRBV6-5
CASMPRADQPQHF
>TRBD1|TRBJ1-1|TRBV11-2
CASSFQGADTEAFF
>-|TRBJ2-7|TRBV29-1
CSVEGLSYEQYF
>-|TRBJ2-1|TRBV7-2
CASSSGTHNEQFF
>-|TRBJ2-3|TRBV15
CATSRAGTDTQYF
>-|TRBJ2-7|TRBV5-8
CASSLGGSSYEQYF
>TRBD1|TRBJ1-3|TRBV7-3
CASSEGQGVSGNTIYF
>-|TRBJ2-3|TRBV7-3
CASSLSSRTDTQYF